The T cell receptor beta chain under discussion was sequenced for a study of CD8 T cells in ankylosing spondylitis. Ten or more counts support this clonotype. One entry per CDR3 protein results from TCRdb running MiXCR on the 5' RACE reads. This table has approximately 220,000 distinct CDR3 sequences, under 30% appearing once. Per the germline V gene, CDR1 is SQVTM and CDR2 is ANQGSEA. V dropped 4 bases and J dropped 3 bases, with 16 bases sitting between them. The CDR3 has 15 residues. The source material was blood, either unsorted or a sorted T cell fraction (not recorded which). The receptor was isolated from a male donor with ankylosing spondylitis or in good health (not recorded which). The chain links TRBV29-1 to TRBJ1-5, with D possibly TRBD1 on 5 matching bases. The CDR3 DNA sequence: TGCAGCGTTGCAGACGGGACGGCCCCCAATCAGCCCCAGCATTTT. Translated, it gives CSVADGTAPNQPQHF.